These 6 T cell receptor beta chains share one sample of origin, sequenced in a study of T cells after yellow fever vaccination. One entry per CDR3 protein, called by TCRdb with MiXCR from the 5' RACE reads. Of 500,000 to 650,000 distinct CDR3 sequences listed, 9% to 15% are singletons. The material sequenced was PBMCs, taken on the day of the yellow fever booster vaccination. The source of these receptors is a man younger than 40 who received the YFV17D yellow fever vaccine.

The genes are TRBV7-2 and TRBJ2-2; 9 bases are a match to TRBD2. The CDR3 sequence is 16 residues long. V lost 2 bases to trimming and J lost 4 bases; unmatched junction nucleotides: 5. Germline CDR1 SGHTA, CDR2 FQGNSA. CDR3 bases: TGTGCCAGCAGCTTATTAGGGACTAGCAGCACCGGGGAGCTGTTTTTT. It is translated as CASSLLGTSSTGELFF.

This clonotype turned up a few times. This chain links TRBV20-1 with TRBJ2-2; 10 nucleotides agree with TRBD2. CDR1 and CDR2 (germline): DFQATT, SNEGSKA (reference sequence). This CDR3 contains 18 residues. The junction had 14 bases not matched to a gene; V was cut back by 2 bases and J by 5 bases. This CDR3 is CSARQASGSRGLTGELFF. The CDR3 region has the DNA TGCAGTGCTAGACAGGCTAGCGGGAGCCGGGGTTTGACCGGGGAGCTGTTTTTT.

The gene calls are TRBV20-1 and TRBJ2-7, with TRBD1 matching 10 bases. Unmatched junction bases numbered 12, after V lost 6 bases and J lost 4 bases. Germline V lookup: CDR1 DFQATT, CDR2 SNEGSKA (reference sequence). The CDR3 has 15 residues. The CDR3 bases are TGCAGTGCCTCCTTTCGCGGGACAGGGGATTACGAGCAGTACTTC. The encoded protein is CSASFRGTGDYEQYF.

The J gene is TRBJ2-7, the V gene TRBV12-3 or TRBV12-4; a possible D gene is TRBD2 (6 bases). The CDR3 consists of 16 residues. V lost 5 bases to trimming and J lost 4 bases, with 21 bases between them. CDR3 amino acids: CASSPGPLPEGYEQYF. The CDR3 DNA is TGTGCCAGCAGTCCAGGGCCTCTACCGGAGGGGTACGAGCAGTACTTC.

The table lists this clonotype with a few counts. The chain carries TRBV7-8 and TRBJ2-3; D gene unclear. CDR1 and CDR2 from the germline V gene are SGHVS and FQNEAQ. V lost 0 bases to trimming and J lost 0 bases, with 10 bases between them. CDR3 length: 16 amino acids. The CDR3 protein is CASSLALGISTDTQYF. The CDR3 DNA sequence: TGTGCCAGCAGCTTAGCGCTGGGGATTAGCACAGATACGCAGTATTTT.

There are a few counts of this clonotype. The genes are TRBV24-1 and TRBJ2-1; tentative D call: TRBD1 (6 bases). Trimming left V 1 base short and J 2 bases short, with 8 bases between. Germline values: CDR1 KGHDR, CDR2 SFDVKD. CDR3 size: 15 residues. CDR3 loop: CATSDFDRPYNEQFF. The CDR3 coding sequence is TGTGCCACCAGTGATTTTGACAGGCCCTACAATGAGCAGTTCTTC.